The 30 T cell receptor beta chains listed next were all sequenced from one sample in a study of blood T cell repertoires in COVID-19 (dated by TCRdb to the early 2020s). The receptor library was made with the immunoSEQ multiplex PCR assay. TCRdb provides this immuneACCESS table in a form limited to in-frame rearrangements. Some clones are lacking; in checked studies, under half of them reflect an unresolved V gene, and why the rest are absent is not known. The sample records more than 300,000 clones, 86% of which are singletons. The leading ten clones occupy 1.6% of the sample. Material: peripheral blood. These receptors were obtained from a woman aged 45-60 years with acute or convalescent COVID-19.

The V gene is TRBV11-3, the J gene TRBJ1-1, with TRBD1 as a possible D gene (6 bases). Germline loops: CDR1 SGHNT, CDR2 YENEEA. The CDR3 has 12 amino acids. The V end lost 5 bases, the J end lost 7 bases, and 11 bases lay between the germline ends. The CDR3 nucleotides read TGTGCCAGCAGCAAAGGGGGTAATGAAGCTTTCTTT. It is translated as CASSKGGNEAFF.

DNA for the CDR3: TGTGCCAGCAGCGCAGGGACAGGAGGTCAGCCCCAGCATTTT. Its protein is CASSAGTGGQPQHF. This chain links TRBV9 with TRBJ1-5, with 8 bases matching TRBD1. Germline assignment: CDR1 SGDLS and CDR2 YYNGEE. The CDR3 is 14 amino acids. J was trimmed by 6 bases and V by 3 bases; bases with no gene match: 5.

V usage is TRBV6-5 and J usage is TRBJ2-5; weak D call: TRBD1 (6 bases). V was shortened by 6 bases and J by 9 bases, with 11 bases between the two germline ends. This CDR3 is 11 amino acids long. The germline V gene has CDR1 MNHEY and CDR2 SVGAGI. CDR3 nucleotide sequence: TGTGCCAGCAGCCCAGGGGTCGCCCAGTACTTC. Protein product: CASSPGVAQYF.

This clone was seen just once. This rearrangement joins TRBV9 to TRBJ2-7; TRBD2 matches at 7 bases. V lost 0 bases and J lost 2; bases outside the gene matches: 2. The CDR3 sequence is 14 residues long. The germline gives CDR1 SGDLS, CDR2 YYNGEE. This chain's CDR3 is CASSVGGRPYEQYF. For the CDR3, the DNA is TGTGCCAGCAGCGTAGGCGGGAGACCCTACGAGCAGTACTTC.

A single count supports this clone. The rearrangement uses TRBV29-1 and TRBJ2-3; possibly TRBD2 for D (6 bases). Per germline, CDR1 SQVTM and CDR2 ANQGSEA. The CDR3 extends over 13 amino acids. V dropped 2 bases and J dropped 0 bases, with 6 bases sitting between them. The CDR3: CSVESGSTDTQYF. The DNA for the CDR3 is TGCAGCGTTGAAAGCGGGAGCACAGATACGCAGTATTTT.

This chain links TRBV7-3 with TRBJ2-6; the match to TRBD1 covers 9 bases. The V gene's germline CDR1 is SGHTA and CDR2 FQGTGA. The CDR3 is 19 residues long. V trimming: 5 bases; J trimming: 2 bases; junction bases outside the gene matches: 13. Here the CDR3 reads CASSTDRGYTLAGANVLTF. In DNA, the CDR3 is TGTGCCAGCAGCACTGACAGGGGGTATACTTTGGCTGGGGCCAACGTCCTGACTTTC.

CDR3 residues: CASSPYRAGNTIYF. The CDR3, as DNA: TGTGCCAGCAGCCCGTACAGGGCTGGAAACACCATATATTTT. This rearrangement joins TRBV7-6 to TRBJ1-3; a weak D match, TRBD1 (6 bases). This CDR3 comprises 14 residues. Germline V gene data show CDR1 as SGHVS and CDR2 as FNYEAQ. Trimming removed 5 bases from V and 2 bases from J, with 10 bases in between. The whole variable domain, filled in from reference TRBV7-6 and TRBJ1-3, reads GAGVSQSPRYKVTKRGQDVALRCDPISGHVSLYWYRQALGQGPEFLTYFNYEAQQDKSGLPNDRFSAERPEGSISTLTIQRTEQRDSAMYRCASSPYRAGNTIYFGEGSWLTVV.

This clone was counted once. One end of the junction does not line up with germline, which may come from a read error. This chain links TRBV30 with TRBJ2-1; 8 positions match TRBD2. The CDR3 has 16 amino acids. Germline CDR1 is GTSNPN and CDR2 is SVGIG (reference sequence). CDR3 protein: CAWKGEFIAGKWEPIF. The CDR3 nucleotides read TGTGCCTGGAAGGGGGAGTTTATAGCGGGAAAATGGGAACCGATCTTC.

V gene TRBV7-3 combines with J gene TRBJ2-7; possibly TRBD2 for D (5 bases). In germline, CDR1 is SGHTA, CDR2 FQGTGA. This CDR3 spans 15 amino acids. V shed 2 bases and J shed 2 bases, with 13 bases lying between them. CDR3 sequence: CASSLGLGSPYEQYF. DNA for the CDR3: TGTGCCAGCAGCTTAGGGTTAGGGAGCCCCTACGAGCAGTACTTC.

The CDR3 coding sequence is TGTGCCAGCAGCTTTGGGGGAGGCACTGAAGCTTTCTTT. Protein sequence: CASSFGGGTEAFF. The chain uses TRBV7-2 and TRBJ1-1; tentative D call: TRBD1 (5 bases). Trimming shortened V by 3 bases and J by 4 bases, and 9 bases separated the two germline ends. The germline V gene has CDR1 SGHTA and CDR2 FQGNSA. This CDR3 spans 13 amino acids.

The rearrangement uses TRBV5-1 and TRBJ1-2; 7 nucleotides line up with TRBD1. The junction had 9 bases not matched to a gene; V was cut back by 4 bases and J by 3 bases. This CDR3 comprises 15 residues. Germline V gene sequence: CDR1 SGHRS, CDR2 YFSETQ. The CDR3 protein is CASSLGAGTDYGYTF. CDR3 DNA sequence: TGCGCCAGCAGCCTTGGGGCAGGGACAGACTATGGCTACACCTTC.

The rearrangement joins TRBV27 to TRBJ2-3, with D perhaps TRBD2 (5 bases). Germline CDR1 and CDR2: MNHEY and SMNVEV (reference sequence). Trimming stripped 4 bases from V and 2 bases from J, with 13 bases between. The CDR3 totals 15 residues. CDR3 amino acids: CASSSDSTNTDTQYF. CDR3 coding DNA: TGTGCCAGCAGTTCTGATTCGACTAACACAGATACGCAGTATTTT.

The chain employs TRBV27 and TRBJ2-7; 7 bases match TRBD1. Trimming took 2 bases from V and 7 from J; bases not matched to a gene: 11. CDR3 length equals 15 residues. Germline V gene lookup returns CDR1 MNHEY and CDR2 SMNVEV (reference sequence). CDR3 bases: TGTGCCAGCAGTTTAAGCCGGACAGGTTGGTATGAGCAGTACTTC. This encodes CASSLSRTGWYEQYF.

CDR3 coding DNA: TGTGCCAGCAGCCTAGGTAGGGGGAGCACCAATGAGCAGTTCTTC. It encodes CASSLGRGSTNEQFF. The V and J genes are TRBV11-2 and TRBJ2-1; D possibly corresponds to TRBD1 (6 bases). The CDR3 length is 15 residues. Germline CDR1 is SGHAT and CDR2 is FQNNGV. Trimming stripped 5 bases from V and 6 bases from J, with 17 bases between.

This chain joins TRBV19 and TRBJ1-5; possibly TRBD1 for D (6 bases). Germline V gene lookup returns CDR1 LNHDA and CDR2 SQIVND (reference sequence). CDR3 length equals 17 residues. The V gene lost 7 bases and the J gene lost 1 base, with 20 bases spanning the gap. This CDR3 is CASTPFGWGQSNQPQHF. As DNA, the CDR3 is TGTGCCAGTACCCCCTTTGGGTGGGGGCAAAGCAATCAGCCCCAGCATTTT.

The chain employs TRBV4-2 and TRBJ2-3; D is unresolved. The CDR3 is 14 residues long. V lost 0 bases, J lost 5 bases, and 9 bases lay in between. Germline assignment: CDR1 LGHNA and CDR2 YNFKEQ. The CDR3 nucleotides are TGTGCCAGCAGCCAAGAAACCCTAATAGATACGCAGTATTTT. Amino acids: CASSQETLIDTQYF.

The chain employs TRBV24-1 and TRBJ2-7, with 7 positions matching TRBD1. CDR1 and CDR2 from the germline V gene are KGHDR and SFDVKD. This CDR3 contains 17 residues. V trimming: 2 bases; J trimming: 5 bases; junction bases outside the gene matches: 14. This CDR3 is CATSDYRGTRSRNEQYF. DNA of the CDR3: TGTGCCACCAGTGATTACAGGGGCACCCGCTCAAGGAACGAGCAGTACTTC.

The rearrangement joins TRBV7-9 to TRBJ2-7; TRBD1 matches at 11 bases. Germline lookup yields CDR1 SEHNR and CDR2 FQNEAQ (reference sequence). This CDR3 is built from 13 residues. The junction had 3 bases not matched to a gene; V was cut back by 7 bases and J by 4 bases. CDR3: CASTDRGLYEQYF. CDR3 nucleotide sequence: TGTGCCAGCACGGACAGGGGGCTGTACGAGCAGTACTTC.

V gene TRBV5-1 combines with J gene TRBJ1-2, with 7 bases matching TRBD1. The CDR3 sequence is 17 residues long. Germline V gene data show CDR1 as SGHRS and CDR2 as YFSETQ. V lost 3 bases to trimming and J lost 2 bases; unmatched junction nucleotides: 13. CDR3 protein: CASSSKNAGTANYGYTF. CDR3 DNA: TGCGCCAGCAGCTCGAAGAATGCCGGGACAGCGAACTATGGCTACACCTTC.

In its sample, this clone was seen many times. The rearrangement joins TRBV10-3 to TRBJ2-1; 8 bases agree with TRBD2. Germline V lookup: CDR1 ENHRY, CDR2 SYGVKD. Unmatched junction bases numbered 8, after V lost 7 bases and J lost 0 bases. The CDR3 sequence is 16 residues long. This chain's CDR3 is CAIKASGPASYNEQFF. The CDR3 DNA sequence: TGTGCCATCAAGGCTAGCGGGCCAGCCTCCTACAATGAGCAGTTCTTC.

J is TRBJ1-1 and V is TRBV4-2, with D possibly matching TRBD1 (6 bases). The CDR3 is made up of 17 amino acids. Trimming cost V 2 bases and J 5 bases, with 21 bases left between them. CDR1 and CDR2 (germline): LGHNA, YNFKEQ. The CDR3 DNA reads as TGTGCCAGCAGCCAAAAAAAAGGGGGGGGCGCGAGGACTGAAGCTTTCTTT. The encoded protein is CASSQKKGGGARTEAFF.

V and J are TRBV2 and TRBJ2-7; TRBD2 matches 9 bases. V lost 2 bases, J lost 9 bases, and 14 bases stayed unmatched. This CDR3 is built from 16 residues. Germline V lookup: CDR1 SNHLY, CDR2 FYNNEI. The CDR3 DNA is TGTGCCAGCAGTGAACCGACTAGCGGTTCCTCCTTCTGGCAGTACTTC. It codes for CASSEPTSGSSFWQYF. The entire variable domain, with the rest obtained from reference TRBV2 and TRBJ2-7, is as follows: EPEVTQTPSHQVTQMGQEVILRCVPISNHLYFYWYRQILGQKVEFLVSFYNNEISEKSEIFDDQFSVERPDGSNFTLKIRSTKLEDSAMYFCASSEPTSGSSFWQYFGPGTRLTVT.

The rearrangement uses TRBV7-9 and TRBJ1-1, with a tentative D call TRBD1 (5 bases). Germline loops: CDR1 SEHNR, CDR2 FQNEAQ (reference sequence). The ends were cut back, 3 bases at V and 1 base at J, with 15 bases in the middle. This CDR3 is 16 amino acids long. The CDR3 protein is CASSFKRGIGNTEAFF. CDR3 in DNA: TGTGCCAGCAGCTTTAAGCGGGGGATTGGGAACACTGAAGCTTTCTTT.

For the CDR3, the DNA is TGTGCCAGTAGTCCCCGAGGGCGGAATGAGCAGTTCTTC. Translating gives CASSPRGRNEQFF. The genes are TRBV19 and TRBJ2-1; maybe TRBD2 (5 bases). The CDR3 spans 13 residues. V shed 5 bases and J shed 7 bases, with 12 bases lying between them. Looked up from germline, CDR1 is LNHDA and CDR2 is SQIVND (reference sequence).

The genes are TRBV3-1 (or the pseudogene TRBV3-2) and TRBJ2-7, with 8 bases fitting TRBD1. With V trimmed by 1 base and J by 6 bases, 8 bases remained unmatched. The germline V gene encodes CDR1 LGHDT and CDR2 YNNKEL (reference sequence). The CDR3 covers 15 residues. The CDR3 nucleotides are TGTGCCAGCAGCCAAGGGCGGCAGGGGGCGCGCGAGCAGTACTTC. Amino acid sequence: CASSQGRQGAREQYF.

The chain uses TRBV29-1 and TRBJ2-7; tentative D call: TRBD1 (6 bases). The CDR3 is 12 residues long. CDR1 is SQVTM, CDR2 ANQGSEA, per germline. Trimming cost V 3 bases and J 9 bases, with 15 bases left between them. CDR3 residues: CSVDPGAEGQYF. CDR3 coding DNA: TGCAGCGTTGATCCAGGGGCTGAAGGGCAGTACTTC.

CDR3 sequence (DNA): TGCGCCAGCAGCCAAATGACAGAGAACACTGAAGCTTTCTTT. Its protein is CASSQMTENTEAFF. J is TRBJ1-1 and V is TRBV4-1; TRBD1 is a possible D gene (5 bases). The ends were cut back, 2 bases at V and 1 base at J, with 8 bases in the middle. Germline CDR1 is MGHRA and CDR2 is YSYEKL. The CDR3 has 14 amino acids.

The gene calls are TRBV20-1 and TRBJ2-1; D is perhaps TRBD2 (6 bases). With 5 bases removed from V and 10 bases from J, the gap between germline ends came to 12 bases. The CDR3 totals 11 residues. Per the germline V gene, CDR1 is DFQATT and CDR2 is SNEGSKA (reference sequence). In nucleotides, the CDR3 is TGCAGTGCTCGGACTATCCGCGAGCAGTTCTTC. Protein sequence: CSARTIREQFF.

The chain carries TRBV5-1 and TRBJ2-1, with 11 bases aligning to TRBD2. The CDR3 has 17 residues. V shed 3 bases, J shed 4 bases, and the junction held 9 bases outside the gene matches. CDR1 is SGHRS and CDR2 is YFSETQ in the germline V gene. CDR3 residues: CASSWGTSGSLYNEQFF. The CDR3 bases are TGCGCCAGCAGCTGGGGAACTAGCGGGAGTCTGTACAATGAGCAGTTCTTC.

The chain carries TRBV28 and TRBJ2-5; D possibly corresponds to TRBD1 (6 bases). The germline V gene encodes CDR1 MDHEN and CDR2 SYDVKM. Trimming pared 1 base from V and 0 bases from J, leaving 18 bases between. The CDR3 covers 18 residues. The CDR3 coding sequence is TGTGCCAGCAGTTTATTAGCAGGGGTGGGGAGCTACCAAGAGACCCAGTACTTC. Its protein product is CASSLLAGVGSYQETQYF. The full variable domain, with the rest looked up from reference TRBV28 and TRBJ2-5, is DVKVTQSSRYLVKRTGEKVFLECVQDMDHENMFWYRQDPGLGLRLIYFSYDVKMKEKGDIPEGYSVSREKKERFSLILESASTNQTSMYLCASSLLAGVGSYQETQYFGPGTRLLVL.